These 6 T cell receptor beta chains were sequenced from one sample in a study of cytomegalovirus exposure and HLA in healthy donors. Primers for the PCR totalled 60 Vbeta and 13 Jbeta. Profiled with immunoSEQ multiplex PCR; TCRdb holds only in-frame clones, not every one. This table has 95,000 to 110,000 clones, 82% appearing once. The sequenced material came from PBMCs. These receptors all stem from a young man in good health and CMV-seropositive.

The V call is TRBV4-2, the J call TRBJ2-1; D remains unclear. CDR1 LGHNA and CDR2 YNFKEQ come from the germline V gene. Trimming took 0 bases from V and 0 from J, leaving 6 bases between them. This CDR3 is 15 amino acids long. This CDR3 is CASSQDFSSYNEQFF. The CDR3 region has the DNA TGTGCCAGCAGCCAAGATTTCAGCTCCTACAATGAGCAGTTCTTC.

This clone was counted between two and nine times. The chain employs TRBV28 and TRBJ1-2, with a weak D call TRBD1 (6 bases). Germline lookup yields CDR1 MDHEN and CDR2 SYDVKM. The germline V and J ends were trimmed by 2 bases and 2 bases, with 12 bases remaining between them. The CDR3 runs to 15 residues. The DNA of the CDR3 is TGTGCCAGCAGTTTAGGGACACAGCAAAACTATGGCTACACCTTC. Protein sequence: CASSLGTQQNYGYTF.

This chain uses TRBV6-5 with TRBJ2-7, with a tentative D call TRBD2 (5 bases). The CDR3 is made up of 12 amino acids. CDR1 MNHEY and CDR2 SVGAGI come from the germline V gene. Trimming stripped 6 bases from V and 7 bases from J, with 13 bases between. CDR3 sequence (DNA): TGTGCCAGCAGCCTTGTCTCGGGGGAGCAGTACTTC. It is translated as CASSLVSGEQYF.

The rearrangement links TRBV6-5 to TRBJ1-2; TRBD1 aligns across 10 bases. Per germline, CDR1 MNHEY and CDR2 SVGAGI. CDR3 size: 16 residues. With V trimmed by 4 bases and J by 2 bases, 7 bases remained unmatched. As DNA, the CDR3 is TGTGCCAGCAGTTCCCTTTCGGACAGGGGGAACTATGGCTACACCTTC. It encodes CASSSLSDRGNYGYTF.

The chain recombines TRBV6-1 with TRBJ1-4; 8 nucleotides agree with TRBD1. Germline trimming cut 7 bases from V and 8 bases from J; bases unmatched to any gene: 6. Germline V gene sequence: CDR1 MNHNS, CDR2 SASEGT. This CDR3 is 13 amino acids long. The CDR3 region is CASIDRGREKLFF. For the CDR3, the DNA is TGTGCCAGCATCGACAGGGGCAGGGAAAAACTGTTTTTT.

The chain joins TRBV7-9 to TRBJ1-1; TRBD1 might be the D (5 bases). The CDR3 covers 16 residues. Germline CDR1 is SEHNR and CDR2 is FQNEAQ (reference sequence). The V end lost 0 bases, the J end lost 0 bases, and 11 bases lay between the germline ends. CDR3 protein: CASSLANTGMNTEAFF. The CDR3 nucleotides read TGTGCCAGCAGCTTAGCAAATACAGGCATGAACACTGAAGCTTTCTTT.